A selection of T cell receptor beta chains follows, all from one sample in a study of a mutant IDH1 vaccine in newly diagnosed glioma. What these receptors recognize is not known. Produced via immunoSEQ multiplex PCR; TCRdb's table is partial and in-frame only. The sample shows about 23,000 clones, roughly 78% of them seen only once. This specimen consisted of PBMCs, obtained from a glioma patient whose treatment included an IDH1 peptide vaccine. Source of these receptors: a man in his forties with glioma. Both conserved end residues are part of each CDR3. A D gene is named only where the DNA matches it firmly. Expanded clones get a size class; other rows say once, few or many, or leave the size out.

>TRBV7-9|NA|TRBJ2-1|NA
CASSLSAALGVF
TGTGCCAGCAGCTTAAGTGCGGCCTTAGGGGTCTTC
>TRBV9|TRBD2|TRBJ2-7|NA
CASSPRLAGHGEQYF
TGTGCCAGCAGCCCACGCCTAGCGGGACATGGCGAGCAGTACTTC
>TRBV11-3|TRBD2|TRBJ2-1|NA
CASSLGEGNEQFF
TGTGCCAGCAGCTTAGGGGAGGGAAATGAGCAGTTCTTC
>TRBV14|TRBD2|TRBJ2-1|NA
CASSRSLAGVGEQFF
TGTGCCAGCAGCCGTTCCCTAGCGGGAGTGGGGGAGCAGTTCTTC
>TRBV6-1|NA|TRBJ2-7|NA
CASSATSSGVYEQYF
TGTGCCAGCAGTGCAACTAGCTCCGGCGTCTACGAGCAGTACTTC
>TRBV6-5|NA|TRBJ1-2|NA
CASRTRRTVYGYTF
TGTGCCAGCAGGACACGTCGTACAGTCTATGGCTACACCTTC
>TRBV7-9|TRBD2|TRBJ2-7|NA
CASNGGVKREQYF
TGTGCCAGCAATGGGGGGGTGAAGAGGGAGCAGTACTTC
>TRBV25-1|TRBD2|TRBJ2-5|NA
CASSALAGGVQETQYF
TGTGCCAGCAGTGCACTAGCGGGGGGTGTCCAAGAGACCCAGTACTTC
>TRBV12-5|NA|TRBJ2-7|NA
CASGLVLGGHYEQYF
TGTGCTAGTGGTTTGGTACTGGGCGGGCACTACGAGCAGTACTTC
>TRBV7-2|NA|TRBJ2-3|NA
CASSLGWGATDTQYF
TGTGCCAGCAGCTTAGGGTGGGGGGCCACAGATACGCAGTATTTT
>TRBV7-2|NA|TRBJ2-4|once
CASRAGSKNIQYF
TGTGCCAGCAGGGCGGGATCCAAAAACATTCAGTACTTC
>TRBV9|TRBD2|TRBJ2-2|NA
CASSVGTSGDRTGELFF
TGTGCCAGCAGCGTGGGGACTAGCGGAGACCGCACCGGGGAGCTGTTTTTT
>TRBV5-5|TRBD2|TRBJ2-2|NA
CASSRLAGLNTGELFF
TGTGCCAGCAGCCGACTAGCGGGTCTTAACACCGGGGAGCTGTTTTTT
>TRBV30|NA|TRBJ2-6|NA
CAWSVLRTYRSGANVLTF
TGTGCCTGGAGTGTACTTAGGACATACCGCTCTGGGGCCAACGTCCTGACTTTC
>TRBV29-1|NA|TRBJ2-5|few
CSVGAQETQYF
TGCAGCGTTGGGGCACAAGAGACCCAGTACTTC
>TRBV29-1|TRBD1|TRBJ2-1|NA
CSVVGQGASNEQFF
TGCAGCGTTGTGGGGCAGGGGGCTTCTAATGAGCAGTTCTTC
>TRBV20-1|NA|TRBJ2-7|few
CSASIFDGQYF
TGCAGTGCCTCAATCTTTGACGGGCAGTACTTC
>TRBV7-2|TRBD2|TRBJ2-5|NA
CASSAGLAGGQETQYF
TGTGCCAGCAGCGCGGGACTAGCGGGAGGTCAAGAGACCCAGTACTTC
>TRBV7-9|NA|TRBJ2-1|NA
CASSLGLEATLSNEQFF
TGTGCCAGCAGCTTAGGACTAGAGGCTACCCTTTCTAATGAGCAGTTCTTC
>TRBV13|TRBD2|TRBJ2-4|NA
CASSLAASGRDIQYF
TGTGCCAGCAGCTTAGCGGCTAGCGGGAGAGACATTCAGTACTTC
>TRBV5-4|TRBD2|TRBJ2-1|NA
CASSLAGDTYNEQFF
TGTGCCAGCAGCTTAGCGGGGGACACCTACAATGAGCAGTTCTTC
>TRBV6-1|NA|TRBJ1-1|few
CASIEGIENTEAFF
TGTGCCAGCATTGAGGGGATTGAAAACACTGAAGCTTTCTTT
>TRBV5-1|NA|TRBJ2-3|NA
CASSLQALDTQYF
TGCGCCAGCAGCTTACAGGCGTTAGATACGCAGTATTTT
>TRBV7-9|NA|TRBJ1-4|NA
CASSLGSSPNEKLFF
TGTGCCAGCAGCTTAGGAAGCAGTCCTAATGAAAAACTGTTTTTT
>TRBV5-1|TRBD1|TRBJ2-1|NA
CASSLEGQYYNEQFF
TGCGCCAGCAGCTTGGAGGGACAGTACTACAATGAGCAGTTCTTC
>TRBV20-1|NA|TRBJ1-1|NA
CSARGYTEAFF
TGCAGTGCCCGGGGTTACACTGAAGCTTTCTTT
>TRBV30|NA|TRBJ1-2|once
CAGFLANYGYTF
TGTGCCGGCTTCCTAGCTAACTATGGCTACACCTTC
>TRBV5-6|TRBD1|TRBJ1-3|few
CASSLQGLRNTIYF
TGTGCCAGCAGCCTACAGGGGCTTCGAAACACCATATATTTT
>TRBV28|NA|TRBJ2-7|NA
CASRPPAGGPTTYEQYF
TGTGCCAGCAGACCACCCGCCGGGGGGCCTACCACCTACGAGCAGTACTTC
>TRBV5-1|NA|TRBJ2-1|NA
CASSLSNEQFF
TGCGCCAGCAGCTTGTCGAATGAGCAGTTCTTC
>TRBV6-5|NA|TRBJ1-6|NA
CASRQNTVIHF
TGTGCCAGCAGGCAGAATACAGTCATCCACTTT
>TRBV11-2|NA|TRBJ2-1|NA
CASSLEIAVNNEQFF
TGTGCCAGCAGCTTAGAAATTGCAGTTAACAATGAGCAGTTCTTC
>TRBV7-2|TRBD2|TRBJ2-3|NA
CASSGRRAASTDTQYF
TGTGCCAGTAGCGGGCGGCGGGCTGCCTCCACAGATACGCAGTATTTT
>TRBV5-1|TRBD1|TRBJ1-4|NA
CASSFQGGHEKLFF
TGCGCCAGCAGCTTTCAAGGGGGCCATGAAAAACTGTTTTTT
>TRBV2|TRBD2|TRBJ2-1|NA
CASSVAGGGGNEQFF
TGTGCCAGCAGTGTAGCGGGAGGAGGAGGGAATGAGCAGTTCTTC
>TRBV27|NA|TRBJ1-1|NA
CASTAMGGDTEAFF
TGTGCCAGCACAGCCATGGGGGGGGATACTGAAGCTTTCTTT
>TRBV9|NA|TRBJ2-3|once
CASSVATGRVRRGTDTQYF
TGTGCCAGCAGCGTAGCTACGGGCAGGGTGAGGAGAGGCACAGATACGCAGTATTTT
>TRBV7-2|TRBD2|TRBJ2-5|NA
CASSLAGGRETQYF
TGTGCCAGCAGCTTGGCGGGGGGGCGGGAGACCCAGTACTTC
>TRBV2|TRBD2|TRBJ2-5|NA
CASSLADQETQYF
TGTGCCAGCAGTCTAGCGGACCAAGAGACCCAGTACTTC
>TRBV14|NA|TRBJ2-2|NA
CASSQDTRTGELFF
TGTGCCAGCAGCCAAGATACCAGGACCGGGGAGCTGTTTTTT
>TRBV5-1|NA|TRBJ2-6|NA
CASSLGSRANVLTF
TGCGCCAGCAGCTTGGGTTCCCGGGCCAACGTCCTGACTTTC
>TRBV5-1|NA|TRBJ2-5|few
CASSLGQYQETQYF
TGCGCCAGCAGCTTGGGGCAGTACCAAGAGACCCAGTACTTC
>TRBV9|NA|TRBJ2-5|NA
CASSVDSGGLQETQYF
TGTGCCAGCAGCGTAGATAGTGGGGGACTCCAAGAGACCCAGTACTTC
>TRBV15|NA|TRBJ1-5|NA
CATSRGERDQPQHF
TGTGCCACCAGCAGAGGCGAAAGGGACCAGCCCCAGCATTTT
>TRBV27|NA|TRBJ1-2|NA
CASSFVGGQSYGYTF
TGTGCCAGCAGTTTTGTGGGAGGACAGAGCTATGGCTACACCTTC
>TRBV19|NA|TRBJ1-5|few
CASTPLGTLNQPQHF
TGTGCCAGTACCCCGCTGGGGACCCTAAATCAGCCCCAGCATTTT
>TRBV19|NA|TRBJ1-3|NA
CASSIRAGNTIYF
TGTGCCAGTAGTATTAGGGCTGGAAACACCATATATTTT
>TRBV29-1|NA|TRBJ2-7|NA
CSVDTAYEQYF
TGCAGCGTGGACACAGCCTACGAGCAGTACTTC
>TRBV27|TRBD1|TRBJ1-2|NA
CASSSSDRTLANYGYTF
TGTGCCAGCAGCTCGTCGGACAGGACCCTAGCTAACTATGGCTACACCTTC
>TRBV29-1|NA|TRBJ2-3|NA
CSVDREGTDTQYF
TGCAGCGTTGACAGGGAAGGAACAGATACGCAGTATTTT
>TRBV14|TRBD2|TRBJ2-1|NA
CASSLSRVSGRSNEQFF
TGTGCCAGCAGCCTCTCCCGTGTTAGCGGGAGAAGCAATGAGCAGTTCTTC